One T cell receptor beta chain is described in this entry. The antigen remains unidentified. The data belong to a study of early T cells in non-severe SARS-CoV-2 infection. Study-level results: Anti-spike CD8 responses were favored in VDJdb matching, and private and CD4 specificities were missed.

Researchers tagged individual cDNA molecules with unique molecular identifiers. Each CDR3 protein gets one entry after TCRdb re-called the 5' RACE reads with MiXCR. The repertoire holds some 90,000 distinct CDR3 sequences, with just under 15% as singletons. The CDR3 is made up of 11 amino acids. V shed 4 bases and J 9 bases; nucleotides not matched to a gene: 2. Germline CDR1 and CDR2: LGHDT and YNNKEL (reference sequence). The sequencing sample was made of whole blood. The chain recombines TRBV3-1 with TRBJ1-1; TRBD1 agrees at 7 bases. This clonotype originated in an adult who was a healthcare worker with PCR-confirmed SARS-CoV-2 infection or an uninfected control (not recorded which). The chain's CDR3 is CASSLQGQAFF. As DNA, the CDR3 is TGTGCCAGCAGCCTACAGGGGCAAGCTTTCTTT.